The sequence of this T cell receptor beta chain was determined in a study of control samples from healthy donors and cancer patients. Germline assignment: CDR1 MNHEY and CDR2 SVGAGI. V shed 7 bases and J 0 bases; nucleotides not matched to a gene: 7. The CDR3 extends over 15 amino acids. Here immunoSEQ multiplex PCR was the method, and the copy in TCRdb shows in-frame clones only, minus some. Of about 150,000 clones listed, about nine tenths were seen once; the top ten hold approximately 2.9%. The clonotype originates from a man aged 25-45 years in good health. The chain couples TRBV6-5 to TRBJ1-2; the match to TRBD1 covers 8 bases. The specimen was blood. The CDR3 DNA is TGTGCCAGCACCGGCAACAGGGGGACTAACTATGGCTACACCTTC. Protein sequence: CASTGNRGTNYGYTF.